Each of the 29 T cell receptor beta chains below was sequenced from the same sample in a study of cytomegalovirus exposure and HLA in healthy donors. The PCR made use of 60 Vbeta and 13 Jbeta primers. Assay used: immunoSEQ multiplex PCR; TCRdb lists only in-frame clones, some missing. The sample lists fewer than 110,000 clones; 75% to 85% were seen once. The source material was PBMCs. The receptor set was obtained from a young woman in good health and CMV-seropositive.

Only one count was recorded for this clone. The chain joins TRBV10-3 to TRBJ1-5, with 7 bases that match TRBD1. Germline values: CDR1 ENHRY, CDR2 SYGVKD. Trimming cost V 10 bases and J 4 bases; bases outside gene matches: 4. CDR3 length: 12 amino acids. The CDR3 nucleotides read TGTGCCACCCAGGGGGTTAATCAGCCCCAGCATTTT. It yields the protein CATQGVNQPQHF.

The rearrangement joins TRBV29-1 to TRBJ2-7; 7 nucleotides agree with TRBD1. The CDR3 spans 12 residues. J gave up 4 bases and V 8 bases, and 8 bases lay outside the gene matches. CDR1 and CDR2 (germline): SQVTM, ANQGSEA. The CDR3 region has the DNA TGCAGCACAACCGGGACAGAATACGAGCAGTACTTC. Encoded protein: CSTTGTEYEQYF.

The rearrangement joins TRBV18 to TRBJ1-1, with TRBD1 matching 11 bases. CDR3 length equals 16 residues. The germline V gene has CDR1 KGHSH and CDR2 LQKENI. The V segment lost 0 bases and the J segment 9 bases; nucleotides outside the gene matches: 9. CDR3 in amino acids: CASSPPAGQGGRKAFF. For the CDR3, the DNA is TGTGCCAGCTCACCACCTGCGGGACAGGGGGGTCGGAAAGCTTTCTTT.

The CDR3 is CASSVPGLATEQFF. In nucleotides, the CDR3 is TGTGCCAGCAGCGTACCGGGACTAGCGACTGAGCAGTTCTTC. The V call is TRBV9, the J call TRBJ2-1, with TRBD2 matching over 10 bases. The CDR3 runs to 14 residues. V lost 1 base, J lost 9 bases, and 4 bases stayed unmatched. Germline V CDR1 and CDR2: SGDLS, YYNGEE. The full variable domain, its missing parts supplied by reference TRBV9 and TRBJ2-1, is DSGVTQTPKHLITATGQRVTLRCSPRSGDLSVYWYQQSLDQGLQFLIQYYNGEERAKGNILERFSAQQFPDLHSELNLSSLELGDSALYFCASSVPGLATEQFFGPGTRLTVL.

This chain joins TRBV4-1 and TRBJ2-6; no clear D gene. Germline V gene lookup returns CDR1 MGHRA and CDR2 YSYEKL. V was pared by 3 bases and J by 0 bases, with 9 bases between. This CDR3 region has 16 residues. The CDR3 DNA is TGCGCCAGCAGCCATATCCCCGGCTCTGGGGCCAACGTCCTGACTTTC. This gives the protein CASSHIPGSGANVLTF.

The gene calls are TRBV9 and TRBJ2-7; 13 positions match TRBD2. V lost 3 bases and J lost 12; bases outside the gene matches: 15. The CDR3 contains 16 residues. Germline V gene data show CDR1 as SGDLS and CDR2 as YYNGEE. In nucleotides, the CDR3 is TGTGCCAGCAGCGAAAGTGGGGGGACTAGCGGGGTCGGGGGGTACTTC. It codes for CASSESGGTSGVGGYF.

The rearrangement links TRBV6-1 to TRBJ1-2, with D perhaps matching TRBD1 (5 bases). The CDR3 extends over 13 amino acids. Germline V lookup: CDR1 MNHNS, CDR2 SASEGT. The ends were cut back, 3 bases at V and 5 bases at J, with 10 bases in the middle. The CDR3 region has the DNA TGTGCCAGCAGTGATGTGCCAGGGTATGGCTACACCTTC. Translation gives CASSDVPGYGYTF.

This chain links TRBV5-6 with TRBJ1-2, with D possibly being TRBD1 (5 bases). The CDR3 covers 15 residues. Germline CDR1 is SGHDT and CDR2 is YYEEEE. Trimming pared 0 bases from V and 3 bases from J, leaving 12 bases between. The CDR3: CASSLGFIQDYGYTF. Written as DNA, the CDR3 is TGTGCCAGCAGCTTGGGCTTCATACAGGACTATGGCTACACCTTC.

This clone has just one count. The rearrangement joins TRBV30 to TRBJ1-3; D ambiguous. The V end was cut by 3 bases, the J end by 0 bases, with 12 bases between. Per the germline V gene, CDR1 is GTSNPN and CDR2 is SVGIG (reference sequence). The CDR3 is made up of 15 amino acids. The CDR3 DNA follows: TGTGCCTGGAGAGGCGGCATGAGCTCTGGAAACACCATATATTTT. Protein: CAWRGGMSSGNTIYF.

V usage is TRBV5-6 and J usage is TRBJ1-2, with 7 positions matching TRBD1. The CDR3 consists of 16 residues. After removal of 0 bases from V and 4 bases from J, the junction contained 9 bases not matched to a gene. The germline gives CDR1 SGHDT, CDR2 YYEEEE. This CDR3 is CASSLGTGSNFYGYTF. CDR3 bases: TGTGCCAGCAGCTTGGGGACAGGCTCTAACTTCTATGGCTACACCTTC.

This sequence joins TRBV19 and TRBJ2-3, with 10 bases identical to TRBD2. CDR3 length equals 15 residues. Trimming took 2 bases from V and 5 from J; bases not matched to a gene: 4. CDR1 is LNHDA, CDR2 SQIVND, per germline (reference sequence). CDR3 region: CASSILAGVGDTQYF. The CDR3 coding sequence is TGTGCCAGTAGTATACTAGCGGGAGTGGGAGATACGCAGTATTTT.

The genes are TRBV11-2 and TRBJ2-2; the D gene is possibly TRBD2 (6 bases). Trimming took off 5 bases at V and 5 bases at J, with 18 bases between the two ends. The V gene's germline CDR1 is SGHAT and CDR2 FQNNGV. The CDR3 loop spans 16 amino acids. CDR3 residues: CASSNRGHRGTGELFF. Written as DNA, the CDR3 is TGTGCCAGCAGCAACCGCGGACACCGGGGGACCGGGGAGCTGTTTTTT.

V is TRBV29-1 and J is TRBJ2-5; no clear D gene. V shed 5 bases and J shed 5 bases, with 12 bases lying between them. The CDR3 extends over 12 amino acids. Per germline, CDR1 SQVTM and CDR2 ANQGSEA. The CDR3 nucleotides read TGCAGCGTTTTTAGAACCGGGGAGACCCAGTACTTC. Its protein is CSVFRTGETQYF.

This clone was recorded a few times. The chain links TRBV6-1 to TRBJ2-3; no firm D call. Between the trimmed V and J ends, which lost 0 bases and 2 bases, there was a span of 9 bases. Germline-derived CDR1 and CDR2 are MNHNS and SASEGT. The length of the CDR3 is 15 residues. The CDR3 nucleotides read TGTGCCAGCAGTGAAGCTGTTCACTCCACAGATACGCAGTATTTT. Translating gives CASSEAVHSTDTQYF.

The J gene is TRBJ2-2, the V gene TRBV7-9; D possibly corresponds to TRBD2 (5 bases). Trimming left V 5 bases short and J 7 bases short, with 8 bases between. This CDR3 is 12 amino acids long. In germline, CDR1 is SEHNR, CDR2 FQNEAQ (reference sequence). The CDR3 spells CASSRAGGELFF. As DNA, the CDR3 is TGTGCCAGCAGCAGGGCGGGCGGGGAGCTGTTTTTT.

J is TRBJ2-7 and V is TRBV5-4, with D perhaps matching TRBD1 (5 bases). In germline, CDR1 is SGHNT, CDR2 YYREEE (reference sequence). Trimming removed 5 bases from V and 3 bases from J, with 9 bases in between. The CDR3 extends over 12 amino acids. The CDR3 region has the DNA TGTGCCAGCAGTCCGCAGGGCTACGAGCAGTACTTC. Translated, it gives CASSPQGYEQYF.

In DNA form, the CDR3 reads TGTGCCAGTAGTCCAACAGGGATTGCAAACTATGGCTACACCTTC. Its protein product is CASSPTGIANYGYTF. This rearrangement joins TRBV19 to TRBJ1-2; a weak D match, TRBD1 (6 bases). V shed 5 bases and J shed 2 bases, with 15 bases lying between them. Germline V lookup: CDR1 LNHDA, CDR2 SQIVND (reference sequence). This CDR3 has 15 amino acids.

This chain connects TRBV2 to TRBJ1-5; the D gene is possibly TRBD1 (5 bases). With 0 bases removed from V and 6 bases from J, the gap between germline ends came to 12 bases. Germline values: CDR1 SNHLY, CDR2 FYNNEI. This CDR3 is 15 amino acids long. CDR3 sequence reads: CASSEARGEVQPQHF. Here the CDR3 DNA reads TGTGCCAGCAGTGAAGCGCGAGGGGAGGTTCAGCCCCAGCATTTT.

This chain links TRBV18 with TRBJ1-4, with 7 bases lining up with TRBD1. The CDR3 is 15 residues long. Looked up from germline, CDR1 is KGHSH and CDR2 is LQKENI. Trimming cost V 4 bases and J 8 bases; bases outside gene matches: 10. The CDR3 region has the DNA TGTGCCAGCTCACTTCAGACAGGGAGAGAAGAAAAACTGTTTTTT. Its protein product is CASSLQTGREEKLFF.

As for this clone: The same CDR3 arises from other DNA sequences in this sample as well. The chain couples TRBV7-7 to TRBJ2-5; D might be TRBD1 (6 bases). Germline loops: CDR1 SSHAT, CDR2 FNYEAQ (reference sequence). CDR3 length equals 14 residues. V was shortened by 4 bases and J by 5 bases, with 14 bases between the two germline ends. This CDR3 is CASSSDRTGETQYF. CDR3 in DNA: TGTGCCAGCAGCTCGGACAGAACAGGGGAGACCCAGTACTTC.

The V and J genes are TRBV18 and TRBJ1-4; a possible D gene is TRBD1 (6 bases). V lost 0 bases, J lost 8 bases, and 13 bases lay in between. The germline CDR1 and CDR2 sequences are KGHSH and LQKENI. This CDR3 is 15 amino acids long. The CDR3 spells CASSPPGGAFEKLFF. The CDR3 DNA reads TGTGCCAGCTCACCACCGGGGGGGGCATTCGAAAAACTGTTTTTT.

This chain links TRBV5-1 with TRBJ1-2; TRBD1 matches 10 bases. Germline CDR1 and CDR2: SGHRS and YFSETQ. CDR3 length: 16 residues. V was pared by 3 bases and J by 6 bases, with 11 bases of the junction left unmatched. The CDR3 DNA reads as TGCGCCAGCAGCTATTTAAAAATCGGGACAGGGGATGGCTACACCTTC. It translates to CASSYLKIGTGDGYTF. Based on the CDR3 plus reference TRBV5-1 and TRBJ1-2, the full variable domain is KAGVTQTPRYLIKTRGQQVTLSCSPISGHRSVSWYQQTPGQGLQFLFEYFSETQRNKGNFPGRFSGRQFSNSRSEMNVSTLELGDSALYLCASSYLKIGTGDGYTFGSGTRLTVV.

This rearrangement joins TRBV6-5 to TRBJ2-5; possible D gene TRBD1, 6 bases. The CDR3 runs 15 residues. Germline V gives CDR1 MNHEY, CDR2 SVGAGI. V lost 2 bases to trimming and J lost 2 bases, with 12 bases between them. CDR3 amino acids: CASSYVLGAQETQYF. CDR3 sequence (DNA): TGTGCCAGCAGTTACGTCTTGGGGGCGCAAGAGACCCAGTACTTC.

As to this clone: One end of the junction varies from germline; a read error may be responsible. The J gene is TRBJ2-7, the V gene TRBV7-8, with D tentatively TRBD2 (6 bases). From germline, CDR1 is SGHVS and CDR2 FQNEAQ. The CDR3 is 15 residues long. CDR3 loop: CASSLVQRASHEQYF. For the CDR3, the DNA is TGTGCCAGCAGCTTAGTTCAGCGGGCCTCCCACGAGCAGTACTTC.

CDR3 DNA: TGTGCCAGCAGTGAATTCGGCACCGGGGAGCTGTTTTTT. Protein sequence: CASSEFGTGELFF. The rearrangement links TRBV2 to TRBJ2-2; D is unclear. There are 13 residues in the CDR3. CDR1 and CDR2 (germline): SNHLY, FYNNEI. Trimming cost V 2 bases and J 4 bases, with 5 bases left between them.

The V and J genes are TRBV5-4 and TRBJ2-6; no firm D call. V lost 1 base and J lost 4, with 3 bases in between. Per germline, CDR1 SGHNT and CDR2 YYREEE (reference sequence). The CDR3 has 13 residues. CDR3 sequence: CASSLTGANVLTF. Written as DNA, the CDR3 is TGTGCCAGCAGCTTGACAGGGGCCAACGTCCTGACTTTC. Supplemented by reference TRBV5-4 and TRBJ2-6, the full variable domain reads ETGVTQSPTHLIKTRGQQVTLRCSSQSGHNTVSWYQQALGQGPQFIFQYYREEENGRGNFPPRFSGLQFPNYSSELNVNALELDDSALYLCASSLTGANVLTFGAGSRLTVL.

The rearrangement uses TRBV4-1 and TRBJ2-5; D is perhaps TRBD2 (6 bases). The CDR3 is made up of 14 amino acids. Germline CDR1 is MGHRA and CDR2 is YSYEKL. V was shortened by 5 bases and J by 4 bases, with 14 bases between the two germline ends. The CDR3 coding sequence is TGCGCCAGCAGCAGGGACCTCGGGAGAGAGACCCAGTACTTC. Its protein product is CASSRDLGRETQYF.

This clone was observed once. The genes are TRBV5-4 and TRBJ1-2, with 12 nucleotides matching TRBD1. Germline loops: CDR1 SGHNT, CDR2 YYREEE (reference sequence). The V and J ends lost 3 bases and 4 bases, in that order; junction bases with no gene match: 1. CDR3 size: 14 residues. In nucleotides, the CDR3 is TGTGCCAGCAGCTGGGACAGGGGGCTCTATGGCTACACCTTC. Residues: CASSWDRGLYGYTF.

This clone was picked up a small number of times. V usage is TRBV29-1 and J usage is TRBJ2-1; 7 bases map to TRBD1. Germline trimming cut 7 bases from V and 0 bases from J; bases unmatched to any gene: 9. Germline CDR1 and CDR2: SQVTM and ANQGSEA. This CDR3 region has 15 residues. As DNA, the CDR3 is TGCAGCGCAAAGGGGGCGGCAAGCTCCTACAATGAGCAGTTCTTC. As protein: CSAKGAASSYNEQFF.